A single sample gave rise to the 29 T cell receptor beta chains below, sequenced in a study of CD8 T cells in cerebrospinal fluid in Alzheimer's disease. For each CDR3 protein, TCRdb gives one entry from its re-call of the 10x single-cell sequencing reads, without DNA. Its table records around 800 distinct CDR3 sequences. Material for sequencing was cerebrospinal fluid. The receptors derive from a human donor with Parkinson's disease.

Its frequency marks this clonotype as large (0.1 to 1%). The CDR3 sequence: CASGQLRSPLHF. The chain has TRBV6-6 and TRBJ1-6; TCRdb's D call, TRBD1, is unchecked because there is no DNA. CDR3 length: 12 residues. In germline, CDR1 is MNHNY, CDR2 SVGAGI (reference sequence).

This clonotype ranks as medium-sized (0.01 to 0.1%) in terms of frequency. The genes are TRBV27 and TRBJ1-4; lacking DNA, the TRBD1 call made by TCRdb goes unchecked. This CDR3 has 17 residues. Germline CDR1 reads MNHEY; CDR2 reads SMNVEV (reference sequence). CDR3 region: CASSLGPPGQGNEKLFF.

By frequency, this clonotype registers large (0.1 to 1%). The rearrangement uses TRBV5-1 and TRBJ2-3; TCRdb names TRBD1, which stays unverified in the absence of DNA. The CDR3 has 16 residues. CDR1 is SGHRS and CDR2 is YFSETQ in the germline V gene. CDR3 sequence reads: CASSLGGGGPTDTQYF. Variable domain in full (rest from reference TRBV5-1 and TRBJ2-3): KAGVTQTPRYLIKTRGQQVTLSCSPISGHRSVSWYQQTPGQGLQFLFEYFSETQRNKGNFPGRFSGRQFSNSRSEMNVSTLELGDSALYLCASSLGGGGPTDTQYFGPGTRLTVL.

Judged by frequency, this clonotype is hyperexpanded. The chain links TRBV7-6 to TRBJ1-1. The germline V gene has CDR1 SGHVS and CDR2 FNYEAQ. The CDR3 is made up of 13 amino acids. The CDR3 loop is CASSSTASSEAFF.

According to its frequency, this clonotype is medium-sized. The chain links TRBV30 to TRBJ2-3; TCRdb outputs TRBD2, but without DNA this stays unchecked. The CDR3 is made up of 13 amino acids. Germline values: CDR1 GTSNPN, CDR2 SVGIG (reference sequence). Here the CDR3 reads CACFRGGTDTQYF. Full variable domain (outside the CDR3, taken from reference TRBV30 and TRBJ2-3): SQTIHQWPATLVQPVGSPLSLECTVEGTSNPNLYWYRQAAGRGLQLLFYSVGIGQISSEVPQNLSASRPQDRQFILSSKKLLLSDSGFYLCACFRGGTDTQYFGPGTRLTVL.

Measured by frequency, this clonotype is medium-sized (0.01 to 0.1%). J is TRBJ1-5 and V is TRBV19. This CDR3 region has 16 residues. The V gene's germline CDR1 is LNHDA and CDR2 SQIVND (reference sequence). The CDR3 region is CASSTGASFDYQPQHF.

The chain uses TRBV19 and TRBJ1-4. Germline V lookup: CDR1 LNHDA, CDR2 SQIVND (reference sequence). The CDR3 is 13 residues long. This CDR3 reads CASSRDLVGELFF. Full variable domain (remainder filled in from reference TRBV19 and TRBJ1-4): DGGITQSPKYLFRKEGQNVTLSCEQNLNHDAMYWYRQDPGQGLRLIYYSQIVNDFQKGDIAEGYSVSREKKESFPLTVTSAQKNPTAFYLCASSRDLVGELFFGSGTQLSVL.

Considering frequency, this clonotype is large. J is TRBJ2-7 and V is TRBV7-2; TCRdb gives TRBD1 as the D gene, but with no DNA this cannot be confirmed. Per the germline V gene, CDR1 is SGHTA and CDR2 is FQGNSA. The CDR3 has 15 amino acids. CDR3 residues: CASSPQTGPAYEQYF.

This clonotype ranks as medium-sized (0.01 to 0.1%) in terms of frequency. The chain carries TRBV7-9 and TRBJ2-2; lacking DNA, the TRBD1 call made by TCRdb goes unchecked. Germline values: CDR1 SEHNR, CDR2 FQNEAQ (reference sequence). The length of the CDR3 is 16 residues. The CDR3 loop reads CASSLGGTLDTGELFF.

This clonotype is called medium-sized based on its frequency. The chain uses TRBV29-1 and TRBJ2-3; checking the TCRdb D call of TRBD2 is not possible without DNA. The germline V gene has CDR1 SQVTM and CDR2 ANQGSEA. This CDR3 has 14 amino acids. CDR3 sequence: CSVKAGGSTDTQYF.

This clonotype is labeled large (0.1 to 1%) based on frequency. The V call is TRBV3-1, the J call TRBJ1-2. From germline, CDR1 is LGHDT and CDR2 YNNKEL (reference sequence). The CDR3 is 13 residues long. CDR3 sequence: CASTPRAYYGYTF.

According to its frequency, this clonotype is large. The chain carries TRBV6-5 and TRBJ1-5. CDR1 is MNHEY and CDR2 is SVGAGI in the germline V gene. CDR3 length: 14 amino acids. CDR3 loop: CASSYSLSNQPQHF.

This clonotype is identified as medium-sized from frequency. This sequence joins TRBV6-5 and TRBJ1-5; TCRdb calls TRBD1, which cannot be checked without DNA. This CDR3 is built from 12 residues. Germline assignment: CDR1 MNHEY and CDR2 SVGAGI. CDR3 sequence: CASRAGDQPQHF.

This clonotype ranks as medium-sized in terms of frequency. V gene TRBV3-1 combines with J gene TRBJ2-6. CDR3 length: 14 residues. Germline lookup yields CDR1 LGHDT and CDR2 YNNKEL (reference sequence). CDR3 sequence reads: CASRMSSGANVLTF.

According to its frequency, this clonotype is large. V and J are TRBV5-1 and TRBJ1-1. CDR3 size: 13 residues. Germline values: CDR1 SGHRS, CDR2 YFSETQ. CDR3 region: CASSRLGDTEAFF.

By frequency, this clonotype is medium-sized. The rearrangement joins TRBV6-2 or TRBV6-3 to TRBJ2-2; as DNA is missing, the TRBD1 call by TCRdb cannot be tested. This CDR3 has 15 amino acids. Germline loops: CDR1 MNHEY, CDR2 SVGEGT. CDR3 amino acids: CASSERGGFFGELFF.

By frequency, this clonotype registers medium-sized. V gene TRBV14 combines with J gene TRBJ1-2; no DNA is available, so the TRBD1 call from TCRdb remains unchecked. Per germline, CDR1 SGHDN and CDR2 FVKESK. The CDR3 sequence is 15 residues long. The CDR3 reads CASSHEAQGVNGYTF.

This clonotype ranks as medium-sized in terms of frequency. The rearrangement links TRBV20-1 to TRBJ1-4; TCRdb proposes TRBD1, but this gene call is untestable without DNA. CDR3 length: 17 residues. Germline-derived CDR1 and CDR2 are DFQATT and SNEGSKA (reference sequence). CDR3 loop: CSARDPDSDTTNEKLFF.

This clonotype ranks as large in terms of frequency. The rearrangement uses TRBV6-2 or TRBV6-3 and TRBJ1-5. The length of the CDR3 is 12 residues. Germline loops: CDR1 MNHEY, CDR2 SVGEGT. This CDR3 reads CASRDPDQPQHF.

This clonotype is large by frequency. This chain connects TRBV20-1 to TRBJ1-5; TCRdb's assignment of TRBD1 cannot be checked, as there is no DNA. Germline V gives CDR1 DFQATT, CDR2 SNEGSKA (reference sequence). This CDR3 has 14 residues. CDR3 in amino acids: CSAPVGGPKQPQHF.

Judged by frequency, this clonotype is medium-sized. The J gene is TRBJ2-3, the V gene TRBV5-1; TCRdb picks TRBD2, but there is no DNA to check that call. CDR1 and CDR2 (germline): SGHRS, YFSETQ. This CDR3 has 17 amino acids. The CDR3 spells CASSLEASGGPTDTQYF.

This clonotype is classed as medium-sized by frequency. The rearrangement uses TRBV7-9 and TRBJ1-3; the TCRdb D gene call, TRBD1, has no DNA to confirm it. CDR1 is SEHNR and CDR2 is FQNEAQ in the germline V gene (reference sequence). This CDR3 has 15 residues. The CDR3 here is CASSSGSRTGNTIYF.

CDR3 region: CASSTGAGTEAFF. The chain has TRBV7-2 and TRBJ1-1; as DNA is missing, the TRBD1 call by TCRdb cannot be tested. CDR1 is SGHTA, CDR2 FQGNSA, per germline. The CDR3 spans 13 residues.

This clonotype is large by frequency. The V gene is TRBV2, the J gene TRBJ2-3; without DNA, the TCRdb call of TRBD2 cannot be checked. This CDR3 is 18 amino acids long. Per the germline V gene, CDR1 is SNHLY and CDR2 is FYNNEI. This CDR3 is CASPASGGKKRYIDTQYF. Based on the CDR3 plus reference TRBV2 and TRBJ2-3, the full variable domain is EPEVTQTPSHQVTQMGQEVILRCVPISNHLYFYWYRQILGQKVEFLVSFYNNEISEKSEIFDDQFSVERPDGSNFTLKIRSTKLEDSAMYFCASPASGGKKRYIDTQYFGPGTRLTVL.

This clonotype is called medium-sized based on its frequency. This chain links TRBV6-6 with TRBJ2-4; the TCRdb D gene call, TRBD2, has no DNA to confirm it. This CDR3 spans 13 amino acids. Germline V CDR1 and CDR2: MNHNY, SVGAGI (reference sequence). CDR3 sequence: CASSIGEENIQYF.

According to its frequency, this clonotype is medium-sized. CDR3 protein: CASSTYRSPSGANVLTF. The rearrangement uses TRBV6-5 and TRBJ2-6. The germline V gene has CDR1 MNHEY and CDR2 SVGAGI. There are 17 residues in the CDR3.

This clonotype is deemed large by its frequency. This chain links TRBV5-1 with TRBJ2-3; TCRdb proposes TRBD1, but this gene call is untestable without DNA. CDR3 length equals 15 residues. The germline V gene has CDR1 SGHRS and CDR2 YFSETQ. The CDR3 here is CASSLTRGITDTQYF.

This clonotype is deemed large by its frequency. The rearrangement uses TRBV11-2 and TRBJ2-1. There are 15 residues in the CDR3. Germline CDR1 SGHAT, CDR2 FQNNGV. CDR3 residues: CASSLVGSSYNEQFF.

Considering frequency, this clonotype is large. The V call is TRBV9, the J call TRBJ2-5; TCRdb proposes TRBD1, but this gene call is untestable without DNA. Germline assignment: CDR1 SGDLS and CDR2 YYNGEE. The CDR3 runs to 14 residues. The CDR3 loop reads CASSVVTGQGTQYF.